This T cell receptor beta chain originates from a study of blood T cell repertoires in COVID-19. This CDR3 is built from 13 residues. Looked up from germline, CDR1 is MNHEY and CDR2 is SVGEGT. Trimming cost V 0 bases and J 8 bases, with 10 bases left between them. In the source study's methods: Estimation of nucleated cell counts was performed using reference gene primer amplification. Using immunoSEQ multiplex PCR, the repertoire was profiled, and TCRdb retains in-frame clones only, with some absent. That table is the source of V, J and clone size, and D and trimming were worked out from the DNA. Of over 75,000 clones in the sample, 75% to 90% were seen once.

Sequencing used peripheral blood. V and J are TRBV6-2 or TRBV6-3 and TRBJ1-2; D is unresolved. This TCR was recovered from a woman of 80 years or more with active or convalescent COVID-19. The DNA of the CDR3 is TGTGCCAGCAGTTACTCGACTCCCGTGGGCTACACCTTC. Translation: CASSYSTPVGYTF.